This TCR beta chain was retrieved from a study of molecular identifiers for immune sequencing clone quantification. MiXCR, run by TCRdb on the PCR reads, gives a single entry per CDR3 protein. The sample consists of around 480,000 distinct CDR3 sequences, 25% of them appearing once. Looked up from germline, CDR1 is LGHDT and CDR2 is YNNKEL (reference sequence). Trimming took 5 bases from V and 9 from J; bases not matched to a gene: 8. The CDR3 runs 15 residues. Every naive CD8 library was made from between roughly 18,000 and 1,000,000 sorted cells with 10%, 30% or 50% RNA. Sequencing was done on a sample of naive CD8+ T cells from blood, with Jurkat cell RNA spiked in. This sample's subset: FACS-sorted CD8+CD4-CCR7+CD45RA+ naive T cells. The rearrangement uses TRBV3-1 and TRBJ2-5, with 14 bases aligning to TRBD2. This receptor was taken from a human donor in good health. Some libraries in this study had Jurkat cell RNA spiked in. The CDR3 coding sequence is TGTGCCAGCAGCTGGGGACTAGCGGGAGAGGAGGCCCAGTACTTC. Translating gives CASSWGLAGEEAQYF.